One sample yielded the 24 T cell receptor beta chains listed below, sequenced in a study of cytomegalovirus exposure and HLA in healthy donors. The study ran its PCR with 60 Vbeta and 13 Jbeta primers. Only in-frame clones appear in the TCRdb table, and some are missing; sequencing was by immunoSEQ multiplex PCR. The data contain some 130,000 clones, approximately 81% of them singletons. Sequencing was performed on PBMCs. All receptors derive from a male donor in good health and CMV-seronegative.

In its sample, this clone was seen once. The chain recombines TRBV4-2 with TRBJ2-7; 11 positions match TRBD1. This CDR3 contains 14 residues. The junction had 4 bases not matched to a gene; V was cut back by 5 bases and J by 4 bases. Germline CDR1 and CDR2: LGHNA and YNFKEQ. CDR3 DNA: TGTGCCAGCAGCTCAGGGACAGGGGGATACGAGCAGTACTTC. This codes for CASSSGTGGYEQYF.

The chain joins TRBV6-5 to TRBJ2-1; D is perhaps TRBD1 (6 bases). This CDR3 is 15 amino acids long. Trimming removed 6 bases from V and 4 bases from J, with 16 bases in between. Germline values: CDR1 MNHEY, CDR2 SVGAGI. The CDR3 bases are TGTGCCAGCAGACCCCAATGGGGGCCATACAATGAGCAGTTCTTC. Protein sequence: CASRPQWGPYNEQFF.

The CDR3 DNA follows: TGTGCCAGCAGCCCTCTAAGGGGAGGCACTGAAGCTTTCTTT. This codes for CASSPLRGGTEAFF. The chain joins TRBV7-9 to TRBJ1-1; tentatively, D is TRBD1 (5 bases). The CDR3 sequence is 14 residues long. Germline loops: CDR1 SEHNR, CDR2 FQNEAQ (reference sequence). Deletions cut 5 bases from V and 4 bases from J, with 14 bases between.

The rearrangement joins TRBV4-1 to TRBJ2-7, with a possible D match to TRBD2 (6 bases). This CDR3 comprises 14 residues. V dropped 1 base and J dropped 5 bases, with 12 bases sitting between them. From germline, CDR1 is MGHRA and CDR2 YSYEKL. The CDR3, as DNA: TGCGCCAGCAGCCAAGGGCAGAAGCGGGACGAGCAGTACTTC. It is translated as CASSQGQKRDEQYF.

The chain uses TRBV15 and TRBJ2-1; D might be TRBD2 (7 bases). Germline-derived CDR1 and CDR2 are LNHNV and YYDKDF (reference sequence). The CDR3 is 14 residues long. Trimming shortened V by 4 bases and J by 5 bases, and 12 bases separated the two germline ends. In DNA, the CDR3 is TGTGCCACCAGCAAGGGGGACTACAACAATGAGCAGTTCTTC. Its protein is CATSKGDYNNEQFF. The variable domain in full, with the rest retrieved from reference TRBV15 and TRBJ2-1, is DAMVIQNPRYQVTQFGKPVTLSCSQTLNHNVMYWYQQKSSQAPKLLFHYYDKDFNNEADTPDNFQSRRPNTSFCFLDIRSPGLGDTAMYLCATSKGDYNNEQFFGPGTRLTVL.

This clone was picked up one time. The rearrangement joins TRBV28 to TRBJ1-6; 8 nucleotides agree with TRBD1. Germline CDR1 is MDHEN and CDR2 is SYDVKM. The CDR3 is 19 amino acids. The ends lost 5 bases at V and 4 bases at J; junction bases unmatched: 16. CDR3 sequence: CASSPLMPLTGAYNSPLHF. CDR3 sequence (DNA): TGTGCCAGCAGTCCCCTCATGCCGTTGACAGGGGCTTATAATTCACCCCTCCACTTT.

The rearrangement links TRBV14 to TRBJ2-5; D perhaps matches TRBD1 (6 bases). V was clipped by 2 bases and J by 6 bases, with 10 bases between them. The CDR3 has 13 residues. Germline V gene sequence: CDR1 SGHDN, CDR2 FVKESK. The CDR3 region is CASSQTGLKTQYF. CDR3 in DNA: TGTGCCAGCAGCCAAACAGGGCTGAAGACCCAGTACTTC.

The rearrangement joins TRBV30 to TRBJ1-6; the D gene is possibly TRBD1 (5 bases). The CDR3 runs 12 residues. Per germline, CDR1 GTSNPN and CDR2 SVGIG (reference sequence). The ends were cut back, 5 bases at V and 7 bases at J, with 9 bases in the middle. CDR3 residues: CAWRQFNSPLHF. The CDR3 nucleotides are TGTGCCTGGCGACAGTTCAATTCACCCCTCCACTTT.

The chain is built from TRBV6-1 and TRBJ1-5, with 7 bases that match TRBD1. The CDR3 length is 15 residues. The V gene end was trimmed by 7 bases and the J gene end by 1 base; junction bases not matched to a gene: 7. The germline V gene encodes CDR1 MNHNS and CDR2 SASEGT. The CDR3 reads CASTPDRVSNQPQHF. CDR3 DNA: TGTGCCAGCACCCCAGACAGGGTGAGCAATCAGCCCCAGCATTTT.

V gene TRBV28 combines with J gene TRBJ2-1, with D possibly being TRBD2 (6 bases). The CDR3 consists of 16 residues. Trimming shortened V by 2 bases and J by 3 bases, and 14 bases separated the two germline ends. Per the germline V gene, CDR1 is MDHEN and CDR2 is SYDVKM. In nucleotides, the CDR3 is TGTGCCAGCAGTTTACCTCCGGGGGTCGTCTACAATGAGCAGTTCTTC. It specifies CASSLPPGVVYNEQFF.

The CDR3 is CASSIGAGSPLHF. DNA of the CDR3: TGTGCCAGTAGTATCGGTGCAGGTTCACCCCTCCACTTT. V and J are TRBV19 and TRBJ1-6; no definite D call. The V gene's germline CDR1 is LNHDA and CDR2 SQIVND (reference sequence). The CDR3 runs to 13 residues. V lost 3 bases and J 9 bases, leaving 9 bases between the germline ends.

The genes are TRBV19 and TRBJ2-1; a possible D gene is TRBD2 (6 bases). Germline-derived CDR1 and CDR2 are LNHDA and SQIVND (reference sequence). The length of the CDR3 is 15 residues. Between the trimmed V and J ends, which lost 3 bases and 3 bases, there was a span of 12 bases. The CDR3 nucleotides are TGTGCCAGTAGTATCGCTAGCGAGTTCTACAATGAGCAGTTCTTC. Translated, it gives CASSIASEFYNEQFF. The complete variable domain, with remaining parts taken from reference TRBV19 and TRBJ2-1, reads DGGITQSPKYLFRKEGQNVTLSCEQNLNHDAMYWYRQDPGQGLRLIYYSQIVNDFQKGDIAEGYSVSREKKESFPLTVTSAQKNPTAFYLCASSIASEFYNEQFFGPGTRLTVL.

This clone has more than one count but fewer than ten. The chain is built from TRBV21-1 and TRBJ2-3; the table's D call TRBD2 went unverified against the DNA. TRBV21-1 is assigned pseudogene status. The CDR3 is made up of 18 amino acids. Here the CDR3 reads CASSTNSQGLAGEDTQYF. The CDR3 region has the DNA TGTGCCAGCAGCACAAACTCTCAGGGACTAGCGGGAGAAGATACGCAGTATTTT.

This clone was recorded a few times. This sequence joins TRBV30 and TRBJ2-7; D possibly corresponds to TRBD2 (5 bases). Trimming shortened V by 4 bases and J by 4 bases, and 17 bases separated the two germline ends. The CDR3 runs to 14 residues. Germline CDR1 reads GTSNPN; CDR2 reads SVGIG (reference sequence). The CDR3 is CAWIGKGAPYEQYF. The DNA of the CDR3 is TGTGCCTGGATCGGGAAGGGTGCCCCTTACGAGCAGTACTTC.

This chain joins TRBV5-4 and TRBJ2-3; possible D gene TRBD2, 6 bases. In germline, CDR1 is SGHNT, CDR2 YYREEE (reference sequence). The CDR3 extends over 17 amino acids. The V end was cut by 2 bases, the J end by 5 bases, with 21 bases between. DNA for the CDR3: TGTGCCAGCAGCTTACTCTCCGGGACTTCTATGGGAGATACGCAGTATTTT. This encodes CASSLLSGTSMGDTQYF.

V gene TRBV5-4 combines with J gene TRBJ2-7; TRBD1 aligns across 8 bases. CDR1 is SGHNT and CDR2 is YYREEE in the germline V gene (reference sequence). The length of the CDR3 is 13 residues. J was trimmed by 1 base and V by 6 bases; bases with no gene match: 3. CDR3 DNA sequence: TGTGCCAGCATGGACAGGGCATCCTACGAGCAGTACTTC. It yields the protein CASMDRASYEQYF.

The chain uses TRBV2 and TRBJ2-1; 7 nucleotides match TRBD1. CDR3 length equals 13 residues. Germline CDR1 is SNHLY and CDR2 is FYNNEI. The V and J ends lost 8 bases and 5 bases, in that order; junction bases with no gene match: 6. The CDR3 loop reads CASANRGDNEQFF. In nucleotides, the CDR3 is TGTGCCAGCGCTAACAGGGGAGACAATGAGCAGTTCTTC. Looking up the rest from reference TRBV2 and TRBJ2-1 gives the full variable domain: EPEVTQTPSHQVTQMGQEVILRCVPISNHLYFYWYRQILGQKVEFLVSFYNNEISEKSEIFDDQFSVERPDGSNFTLKIRSTKLEDSAMYFCASANRGDNEQFFGPGTRLTVL.

This clone was observed a single time. The V call is TRBV6-5, the J call TRBJ2-7, with 7 bases lining up with TRBD1. The length of the CDR3 is 11 residues. The V gene's germline CDR1 is MNHEY and CDR2 SVGAGI. After removal of 10 bases from V and 4 bases from J, the junction contained 4 bases not matched to a gene. In DNA form, the CDR3 reads TGTGCCACCTACAGGGGATACGAGCAGTACTTC. Protein product: CATYRGYEQYF.

The chain carries TRBV9 and TRBJ1-1; a weak D match, TRBD1 (5 bases). V was shortened by 0 bases and J by 4 bases, with 16 bases between the two germline ends. This CDR3 is 16 amino acids long. Germline V gives CDR1 SGDLS, CDR2 YYNGEE. The CDR3 DNA sequence: TGTGCCAGCAGCGTAGGTGTTGGGGACGGGGGCACTGAAGCTTTCTTT. It encodes CASSVGVGDGGTEAFF.

The chain joins TRBV18 to TRBJ1-5; possibly TRBD1 for D (5 bases). Germline values: CDR1 KGHSH, CDR2 LQKENI. The CDR3 sequence is 15 residues long. V dropped 3 bases and J dropped 7 bases, with 16 bases sitting between them. CDR3 loop: CASSPGGGKGQPQHF. The CDR3 coding sequence is TGTGCCAGCTCACCGGGGGGGGGAAAAGGACAGCCCCAGCATTTT. Combining the CDR3 with reference TRBV18 and TRBJ1-5 gives the whole variable domain NAGVMQNPRHLVRRRGQEARLRCSPMKGHSHVYWYRQLPEEGLKFMVYLQKENIIDESGMPKERFSAEFPKEGPSILRIQQVVRGDSAAYFCASSPGGGKGQPQHFGDGTRLSIL.

This sequence joins TRBV4-2 and TRBJ2-7, with 11 nucleotides matching TRBD1. The CDR3 consists of 15 residues. From germline, CDR1 is LGHNA and CDR2 YNFKEQ. Trimming removed 2 bases from V and 2 bases from J; junction bases left unmatched: 2. The CDR3: CASSQSDRGPYEQYF. The CDR3 nucleotides read TGTGCCAGCAGCCAATCGGACAGGGGGCCCTACGAGCAGTACTTC.

J is TRBJ1-3 and V is TRBV18, with a possible D match to TRBD1 (6 bases). V was cut by 5 bases and J by 2 bases, with 13 bases left in between. Germline CDR1 reads KGHSH; CDR2 reads LQKENI. This CDR3 contains 15 residues. CDR3 DNA: TGTGCCAGCTCAGCCTCCTGGGGGCCTGGAAACACCATATATTTT. The encoded protein is CASSASWGPGNTIYF. Supplemented by reference TRBV18 and TRBJ1-3, the full variable domain reads NAGVMQNPRHLVRRRGQEARLRCSPMKGHSHVYWYRQLPEEGLKFMVYLQKENIIDESGMPKERFSAEFPKEGPSILRIQQVVRGDSAAYFCASSASWGPGNTIYFGEGSWLTVV.

This sequence joins TRBV6-6 and TRBJ1-6; 7 bases are a match to TRBD1. The CDR3 length is 16 residues. Germline V gene lookup returns CDR1 MNHNY and CDR2 SVGAGI (reference sequence). The J segment lost 5 bases and the V segment lost 6 bases, leaving 10 bases of the junction unmatched. CDR3 protein: CASRSSTGVDNSPLHF. Here the CDR3 DNA reads TGTGCCAGCAGATCATCAACAGGGGTGGATAATTCACCCCTCCACTTT.

The rearrangement joins TRBV4-3 to TRBJ2-1, with D uncertain. V was cut by 0 bases and J by 0 bases, with 9 bases left in between. This CDR3 spans 16 amino acids. Germline loops: CDR1 LGHNA, CDR2 YSLEER. The CDR3 DNA reads TGCGCCAGCAGCCAAGAGCACTACCGCTCCTACAATGAGCAGTTCTTC. Protein: CASSQEHYRSYNEQFF.